The 4 T cell receptor beta chains listed next were all sequenced from one sample in a study of cytomegalovirus exposure and HLA in healthy donors. 13 Jbeta primers and 60 Vbeta primers were used for the PCR. Sequencing was performed with immunoSEQ multiplex PCR; in TCRdb, only in-frame clones are kept and a portion is missing. This table has 80,000 to 100,000 clones, roughly 80% appearing once. The sequenced sample was PBMCs. All receptors derive from a man aged 40-49 years in good health and CMV-seronegative.

This clone has a single count. V usage is TRBV7-9 and J usage is TRBJ2-7, with D uncertain. In germline, CDR1 is SEHNR, CDR2 FQNEAQ (reference sequence). The CDR3 is 18 residues long. Trimming shortened V by 4 bases and J by 0 bases, and 22 bases separated the two germline ends. The DNA for the CDR3 is TGTGCCAGCAGCTACCCGACCGGAATAGTACAGAGCTCCTACGAGCAGTACTTC. Its protein product is CASSYPTGIVQSSYEQYF.

In its sample, this clone was seen once. The rearrangement joins TRBV19 to TRBJ2-6; 10 nucleotides agree with TRBD2. This CDR3 has 16 residues. Germline CDR1 LNHDA, CDR2 SQIVND (reference sequence). Losses at the gene ends were 6 bases for V and 1 base for J; bases not matched to a gene: 3. The CDR3 loop is CASRGTSVSGANVLTF. The CDR3 nucleotides read TGTGCCAGTAGGGGGACTAGCGTTTCTGGGGCCAACGTCCTGACTTTC.

DNA of the CDR3: TGTGCCAGCAGTTTATCCCTGGGACTAGCGGACAATGAGCAGTTCTTC. It is translated as CASSLSLGLADNEQFF. The chain combines TRBV28 with TRBJ2-1, with TRBD2 identical over 11 bases. The trim removed 1 base at V and 5 bases at J, leaving 4 bases unmatched. Germline values: CDR1 MDHEN, CDR2 SYDVKM. The CDR3 has 16 amino acids.

The chain employs TRBV19 and TRBJ2-5; D is uncertain. The V gene's germline CDR1 is LNHDA and CDR2 SQIVND (reference sequence). This CDR3 has 13 amino acids. The germline V and J ends were trimmed by 3 bases and 5 bases, with 10 bases remaining between them. The CDR3 region has the DNA TGTGCCAGTAGTATCCAACAGTCCGAGACCCAGTACTTC. This codes for CASSIQQSETQYF.